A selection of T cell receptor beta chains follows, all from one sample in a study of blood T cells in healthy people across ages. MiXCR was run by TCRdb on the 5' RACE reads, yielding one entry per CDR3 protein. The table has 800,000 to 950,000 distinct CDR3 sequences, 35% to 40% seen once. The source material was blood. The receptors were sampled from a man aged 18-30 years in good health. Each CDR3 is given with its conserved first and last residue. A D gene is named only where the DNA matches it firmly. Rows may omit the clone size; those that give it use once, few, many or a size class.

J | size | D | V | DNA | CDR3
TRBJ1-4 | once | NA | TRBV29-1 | TGCAGCGTTCTGGAGCAGCGAGAAAGTAAGCTGTTTTTT | CSVLEQRESKLFF
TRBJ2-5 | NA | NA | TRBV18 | TGTGCCAGCTCACCGCTGGGGGACAAAAGCAAGACCCAGTACTTC | CASSPLGDKSKTQYF
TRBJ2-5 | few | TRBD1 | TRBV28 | TGTGCCAGCAGTTTATCGACAGGGGGAAGGGAGCAGTACTTC | CASSLSTGGREQYF
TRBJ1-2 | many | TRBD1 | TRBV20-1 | TGCAGTGCTAGTCATGGGACAGGTATTTTGGCTGGCTACACCTTC | CSASHGTGILAGYTF
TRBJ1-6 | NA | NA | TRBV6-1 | TGTGCCAGCAGTGCATCAGGTGAAAATTCACCCCTCCACTTT | CASSASGENSPLHF
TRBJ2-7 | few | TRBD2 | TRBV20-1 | TGCAGTGTCGCACTGGCGGGGGGGTCTTACGAGCAGTACTTC | CSVALAGGSYEQYF
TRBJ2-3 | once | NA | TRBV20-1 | TGCAGTACAAGCACAGGGGCGGCAGCGGGGGGCACAGATACGCAGTATTTT | CSTSTGAAAGGTDTQYF
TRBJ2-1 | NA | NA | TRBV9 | TGTGCCAGCAGCGTAGAAACGGATATGAGTAATGAGCAGTTCTTC | CASSVETDMSNEQFF
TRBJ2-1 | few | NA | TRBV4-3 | TGCGCCAGCAGCCAAGATTACTGGGAGGCCAATGAGCAGTTCTTC | CASSQDYWEANEQFF
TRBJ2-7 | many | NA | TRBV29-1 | TGCAGCGTCTACTGGGGGGCGAACAAGCAGTACTTC | CSVYWGANKQYF
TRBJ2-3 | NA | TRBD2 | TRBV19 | TGTGCCAGTACCCTAGCGGCAGGGATGCGCACAGATACGCAGTATTTT | CASTLAAGMRTDTQYF
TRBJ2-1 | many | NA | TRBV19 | TGTGCCAGCAGCCTTGGGGCCTCCTACAATGAGCAGTTCTTC | CASSLGASYNEQFF
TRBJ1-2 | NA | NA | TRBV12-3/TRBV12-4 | TGTGCCAGCAGTTTAGCTGCGGGAAAATTTTCGGGCTACACCTTC | CASSLAAGKFSGYTF
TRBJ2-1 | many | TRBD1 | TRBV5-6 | TGTGCCAGCAGTCCCGGGACAGGGAACAGTAGGCAGTTCTTC | CASSPGTGNSRQFF